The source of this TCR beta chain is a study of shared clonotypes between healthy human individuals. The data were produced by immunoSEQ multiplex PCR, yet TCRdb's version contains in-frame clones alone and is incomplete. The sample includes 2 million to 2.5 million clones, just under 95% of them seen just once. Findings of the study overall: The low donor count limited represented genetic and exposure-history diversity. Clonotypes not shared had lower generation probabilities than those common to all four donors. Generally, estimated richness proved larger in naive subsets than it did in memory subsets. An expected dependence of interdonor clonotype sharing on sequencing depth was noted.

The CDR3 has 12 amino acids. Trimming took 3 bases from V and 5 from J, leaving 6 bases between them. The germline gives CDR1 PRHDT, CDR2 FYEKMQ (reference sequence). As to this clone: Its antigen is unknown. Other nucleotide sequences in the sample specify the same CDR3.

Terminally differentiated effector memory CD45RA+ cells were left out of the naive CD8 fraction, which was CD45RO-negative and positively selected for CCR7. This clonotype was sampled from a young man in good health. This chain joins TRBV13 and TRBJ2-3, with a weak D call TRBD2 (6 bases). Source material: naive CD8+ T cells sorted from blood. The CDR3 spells CASSLEGDTQYF. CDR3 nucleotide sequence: TGTGCCAGCAGCTTGGAGGGAGATACGCAGTATTTT.